Below are 27 T cell receptor beta chains sequenced from a single sample in a study of T cell responses to AZD1222 COVID-19 vaccine (dated by TCRdb to 2020 to 2022). The library was generated by the immunoSEQ multiplex PCR assay. Drawn from immuneACCESS, this table holds only the in-frame rearrangements with V and J called that TCRdb kept. Clones are partly lost; checked studies trace under half to an unresolved V gene and leave the rest unexplained. This sample lists about 190,000 clones; about 87% were detected once. The ten most abundant clones make up approximately 2.7% of the sample. This specimen's time point label, interpreted: baseline before first vaccination. This specimen's treatment or condition label, per the study, means: meningococcal conjugate vaccine given as trial control. The material sequenced was peripheral blood, taken on day 0 of MenACWY control vaccination. The origin of the receptors is an adult in good health.

The gene calls are TRBV7-9 and TRBJ1-1; D remains ambiguous. Trimming removed 4 bases at V and 6 bases at J, with 9 bases between. This CDR3 has 12 amino acids. Per the germline V gene, CDR1 is SEHNR and CDR2 is FQNEAQ (reference sequence). The CDR3 region is CASSYIVPEAFF. CDR3 sequence (DNA): TGTGCCAGCAGCTATATTGTACCTGAAGCTTTCTTT.

This clone was detected once. J is TRBJ1-4 and V is TRBV30, with TRBD1 matching over 9 bases. This CDR3 region has 15 residues. V shed 3 bases, J shed 5 bases, and the junction held 7 bases outside the gene matches. Germline assignment: CDR1 GTSNPN and CDR2 SVGIG (reference sequence). Here the CDR3 DNA reads TGTGCCTGGAGCGCCCCCGGGACAGGGAATGAAAAACTGTTTTTT. Amino acid sequence: CAWSAPGTGNEKLFF.

V usage is TRBV27 and J usage is TRBJ1-2; D call uncertain. Germline CDR1 and CDR2: MNHEY and SMNVEV (reference sequence). V shed 5 bases and J shed 0 bases, with 10 bases lying between them. The CDR3 extends over 14 amino acids. The CDR3 DNA reads as TGTGCCAGCAGTCCGCGGACGGCTAACTATGGCTACACCTTC. It is translated as CASSPRTANYGYTF.

The chain has TRBV9 and TRBJ2-3, with 7 nucleotides matching TRBD2. V was clipped by 0 bases and J by 3 bases; unmatched bases: 10. The CDR3 covers 17 residues. Germline V lookup: CDR1 SGDLS, CDR2 YYNGEE. The CDR3 is CASSVDAGGRVTDTQYF. The CDR3 region has the DNA TGTGCCAGCAGCGTAGATGCGGGCGGGAGAGTTACAGATACGCAGTATTTT.

This sequence joins TRBV7-8 and TRBJ1-1; no clear D. V lost 1 base and J 3 bases, leaving 9 bases between the germline ends. This CDR3 contains 14 residues. CDR1 and CDR2 from the germline V gene are SGHVS and FQNEAQ. CDR3 DNA sequence: TGTGCCAGCAGCTTAGAACCCGGGGACACTGAAGCTTTCTTT. Translating it yields CASSLEPGDTEAFF.

This rearrangement joins TRBV5-6 to TRBJ1-1; perhaps TRBD1 as D (5 bases). Looked up from germline, CDR1 is SGHDT and CDR2 is YYEEEE. V lost 4 bases, J lost 7 bases, and 11 bases lay in between. The CDR3 is made up of 12 amino acids. CDR3 amino acids: CASSGGTYEAFF. The DNA of the CDR3 is TGTGCCAGCAGCGGCGGGACGTATGAAGCTTTCTTT. The complete variable domain, with remaining parts taken from reference TRBV5-6 and TRBJ1-1, reads DAGVTQSPTHLIKTRGQQVTLRCSPKSGHDTVSWYQQALGQGPQFIFQYYEEEERQRGNFPDRFSGHQFPNYSSELNVNALLLGDSALYLCASSGGTYEAFFGQGTRLTVV.

V and J are TRBV7-8 and TRBJ1-2; TRBD1 might be the D (6 bases). This CDR3 has 14 amino acids. Germline V CDR1 and CDR2: SGHVS, FQNEAQ. Trimming stripped 2 bases from V and 7 bases from J, with 14 bases between. The CDR3 sequence: CASSLNRGGGGYTF. CDR3 nucleotide sequence: TGTGCCAGCAGCTTAAATAGGGGGGGCGGTGGCTACACCTTC.

This rearrangement joins TRBV5-1 to TRBJ1-1; D remains ambiguous. Deletions cut 1 base from V and 2 bases from J, with 12 bases between. CDR1 is SGHRS, CDR2 YFSETQ, per germline. The CDR3 consists of 15 residues. DNA for the CDR3: TGCGCCAGCAGCTTGACAAGGGAAACTAACACTGAAGCTTTCTTT. Its protein is CASSLTRETNTEAFF. The complete variable domain, with remaining parts taken from reference TRBV5-1 and TRBJ1-1, reads KAGVTQTPRYLIKTRGQQVTLSCSPISGHRSVSWYQQTPGQGLQFLFEYFSETQRNKGNFPGRFSGRQFSNSRSEMNVSTLELGDSALYLCASSLTRETNTEAFFGQGTRLTVV.

This clone was found a few times. This chain uses TRBV5-4 with TRBJ1-1, with D possibly TRBD1 on 5 matching bases. The CDR3 runs 15 residues. V gave up 0 bases and J gave up 4 bases, with 13 bases separating them. Germline V gives CDR1 SGHNT, CDR2 YYREEE (reference sequence). The CDR3 DNA is TGTGCCAGCAGCTTGGCCGGGGCAGGGAGCACTGAAGCTTTCTTT. This sequence encodes CASSLAGAGSTEAFF.

The V call is TRBV24-1, the J call TRBJ1-3; unclear D gene. Germline assignment: CDR1 KGHDR and CDR2 SFDVKD. Between the trimmed V and J ends, which lost 5 bases and 0 bases, there was a span of 13 bases. The CDR3 totals 16 residues. The CDR3: CATSGTDNRSGNTIYF. The CDR3 region has the DNA TGTGCCACCAGTGGTACAGACAACCGCTCTGGAAACACCATATATTTT.

This chain connects TRBV19 to TRBJ1-1; D may be TRBD1 (6 bases). This CDR3 spans 14 amino acids. The ends were cut back, 6 bases at V and 6 bases at J, with 17 bases in the middle. CDR1 LNHDA and CDR2 SQIVND come from the germline V gene (reference sequence). CDR3 bases: TGTGCCAGTAGAAGCACTACAGGGATCCCTGAAGCTTTCTTT. Residues: CASRSTTGIPEAFF.

The chain joins TRBV24-1 to TRBJ2-7; 9 positions match TRBD2. The ends lost 4 bases at V and 7 bases at J; junction bases unmatched: 13. CDR1 and CDR2 (germline): KGHDR, SFDVKD. The CDR3 sequence is 16 residues long. Here the CDR3 reads CATSDFQQGLAGEQYF. CDR3 nucleotides: TGTGCCACCAGTGACTTCCAACAGGGGCTAGCGGGGGAGCAGTACTTC.

The rearrangement uses TRBV7-9 and TRBJ2-7; 8 bases line up with TRBD1. Germline assignment: CDR1 SEHNR and CDR2 FQNEAQ (reference sequence). With V trimmed by 5 bases and J by 2 bases, 8 bases remained unmatched. The CDR3 spans 15 residues. CDR3 nucleotide sequence: TGTGCCAGCAGCGTGCAGGGGGCCTTTGCCTACGAGCAGTACTTC. It specifies CASSVQGAFAYEQYF.

This chain connects TRBV7-2 to TRBJ1-2; perhaps TRBD1 as D (6 bases). The CDR3 consists of 15 residues. V dropped 5 bases and J dropped 0 bases, with 13 bases sitting between them. CDR1 is SGHTA, CDR2 FQGNSA, per germline. The CDR3 nucleotides read TGTGCCAGCAGCCCCACGACAGGAGCTAACTATGGCTACACCTTC. This encodes CASSPTTGANYGYTF.

J is TRBJ2-5 and V is TRBV18, with D possibly being TRBD1 (6 bases). The CDR3 is 15 amino acids. CDR1 is KGHSH, CDR2 LQKENI, per germline. Trimming removed 1 base at V and 0 bases at J, with 9 bases between. The CDR3: CASSPRQANQETQYF. The CDR3 bases are TGTGCCAGCTCACCACGACAGGCGAACCAAGAGACCCAGTACTTC.

This chain uses TRBV4-1 with TRBJ1-1; no clear D gene. V was clipped by 0 bases and J by 7 bases, with 12 bases between them. The CDR3 is 14 residues long. The V gene's germline CDR1 is MGHRA and CDR2 YSYEKL. The CDR3 loop reads CASSQEASLGEAFF. For the CDR3, the DNA is TGCGCCAGCAGCCAAGAAGCCTCCCTCGGTGAAGCTTTCTTT.

The CDR3 DNA reads TGTGCCAGCAGCTTAGCGGGGGCAGATACGCAGTATTTT. Amino acid sequence: CASSLAGADTQYF. The V call is TRBV7-8, the J call TRBJ2-3; the D gene could be TRBD1 or TRBD2 (5 bases each). Germline V lookup: CDR1 SGHVS, CDR2 FQNEAQ. The CDR3 sequence is 13 residues long. V lost 0 bases to trimming and J lost 4 bases, with 5 bases between them.

Comment on this clone: Other DNA sequences in this sample translate to the same CDR3. J is TRBJ1-1 and V is TRBV9; the D gene is possibly TRBD1 (5 bases). The CDR3 is 14 amino acids. V was pared by 0 bases and J by 1 base, with 7 bases between. The V gene's germline CDR1 is SGDLS and CDR2 YYNGEE. CDR3 region: CASSVVGQNTEAFF. The CDR3 region has the DNA TGTGCCAGCAGCGTAGTAGGACAGAACACTGAAGCTTTCTTT.

V and J are TRBV5-1 and TRBJ2-1; D assignment may be TRBD1 or TRBD2 (5 bases each). CDR1 SGHRS and CDR2 YFSETQ come from the germline V gene. Trimming cost V 4 bases and J 8 bases, with 13 bases left between them. CDR3 length equals 13 residues. CDR3 DNA sequence: TGCGCCAGCAGCCGTGGGGGTAGCGATGAGCAGTTCTTC. It encodes CASSRGGSDEQFF.

The chain links TRBV6-5 to TRBJ2-5; 10 bases match TRBD2. Germline lookup yields CDR1 MNHEY and CDR2 SVGAGI. Trimming cost V 8 bases and J 4 bases; bases outside gene matches: 10. CDR3 length: 15 amino acids. The CDR3 region is CASSASGGGTETQYF. CDR3 bases: TGTGCCAGCTCGGCTAGCGGGGGAGGGACAGAGACCCAGTACTTC.

The chain uses TRBV30 and TRBJ1-1, with TRBD1 as a possible D gene (6 bases). This CDR3 spans 12 amino acids. Germline loops: CDR1 GTSNPN, CDR2 SVGIG (reference sequence). V was cut by 6 bases and J by 0 bases, with 8 bases left in between. Here the CDR3 reads CACDRLNTEAFF. CDR3 DNA sequence: TGTGCCTGCGACAGGTTGAACACTGAAGCTTTCTTT.

This chain links TRBV4-1 with TRBJ2-7; D gene ambiguous. The CDR3 totals 11 residues. Trimming shortened V by 3 bases and J by 5 bases, and 5 bases separated the two germline ends. Germline CDR1 MGHRA, CDR2 YSYEKL. CDR3 sequence reads: CASSHSDEQYF. The CDR3 region has the DNA TGCGCCAGCAGCCATTCCGACGAGCAGTACTTC.

This clone was picked up a small number of times. The chain carries TRBV11-1 and TRBJ2-7; tentatively, D is TRBD1 (5 bases). CDR3 size: 14 residues. Germline CDR1 reads SGHAT; CDR2 reads FQDESV (reference sequence). Deletions cut 6 bases from V and 0 bases from J, with 12 bases between. In DNA form, the CDR3 reads TGTGCCAGCAGTATAGAACAGGTCTCCTACGAGCAGTACTTC. Protein product: CASSIEQVSYEQYF.

This clone showed up just once. This chain links TRBV5-4 with TRBJ2-7; D might be TRBD2 (6 bases). The CDR3 consists of 15 residues. Between the trimmed V and J ends, which lost 0 bases and 7 bases, there was a span of 17 bases. Germline assignment: CDR1 SGHNT and CDR2 YYREEE (reference sequence). The CDR3: CASSLAGGTLGEQYF. The CDR3 DNA reads TGTGCCAGCAGCTTGGCAGGCGGGACCCTCGGGGAGCAGTACTTC.

This clone turned up a few times. This chain uses TRBV4-2 with TRBJ1-2; D is unresolved. V shed 1 base and J shed 0 bases, with 9 bases lying between them. The CDR3 sequence is 15 residues long. Per the germline V gene, CDR1 is LGHNA and CDR2 is YNFKEQ. The CDR3 region is CASSQGLGTNYGYTF. For the CDR3, the DNA is TGTGCCAGCAGCCAAGGATTAGGGACTAACTATGGCTACACCTTC.

The CDR3 reads CSVVGQDNEKLFF. Written as DNA, the CDR3 is TGCAGCGTTGTGGGACAGGATAATGAAAAACTGTTTTTT. The chain recombines TRBV29-1 with TRBJ1-4; 8 bases match TRBD1. J lost 4 bases, V lost 4 bases, and 2 bases had no gene match. Per germline, CDR1 SQVTM and CDR2 ANQGSEA. This CDR3 is 13 amino acids long.

This clone was seen a single time. The chain has TRBV6-5 and TRBJ1-4; D gene unclear. With 4 bases removed from V and 5 bases from J, the gap between germline ends came to 14 bases. Germline CDR1 MNHEY, CDR2 SVGAGI. The CDR3 length is 15 residues. The CDR3 sequence: CASSFATGSNEKLFF. CDR3 coding DNA: TGTGCCAGCAGTTTCGCGACGGGAAGCAATGAAAAACTGTTTTTT.